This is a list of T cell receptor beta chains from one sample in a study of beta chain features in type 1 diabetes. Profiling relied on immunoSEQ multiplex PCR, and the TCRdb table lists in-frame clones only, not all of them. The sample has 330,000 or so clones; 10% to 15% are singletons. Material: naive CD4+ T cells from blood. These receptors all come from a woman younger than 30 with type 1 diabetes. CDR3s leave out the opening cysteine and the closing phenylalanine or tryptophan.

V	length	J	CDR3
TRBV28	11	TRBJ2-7	ASIAGTSYEQY
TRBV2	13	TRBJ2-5	ASRDGTGAQETQY
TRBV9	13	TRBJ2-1	ASSVVGGINNEQF
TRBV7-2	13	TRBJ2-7	ASSLSAAESYEQY
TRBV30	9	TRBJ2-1	AWTGYGEQF
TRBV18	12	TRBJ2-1	ASSPSSGGGEQF
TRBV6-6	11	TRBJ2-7	ASSYRTGDEQY
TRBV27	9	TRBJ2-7	ASSQTGEQY
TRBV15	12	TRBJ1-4	ATSRDLGGEKLF
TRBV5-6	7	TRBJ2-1	ANIAEQF
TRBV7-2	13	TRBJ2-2	ASSRGLTDTGELF
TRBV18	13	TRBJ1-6	ASSPVVGSNSPLH
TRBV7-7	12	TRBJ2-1	ASSLVPGVNEQF
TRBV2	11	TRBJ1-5	ASRRPGDQPQH
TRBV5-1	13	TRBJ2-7	ASSLQGTDSYEQY
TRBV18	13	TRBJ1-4	ASSPEGSPGRKLF
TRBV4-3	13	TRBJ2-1	ASSQERAKYNEQF
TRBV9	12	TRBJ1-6	ASSVRGENSPLH
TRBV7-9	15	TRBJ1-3	ASSLGSGAGAGNTIY
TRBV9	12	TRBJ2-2	ASSVTGVTGELF